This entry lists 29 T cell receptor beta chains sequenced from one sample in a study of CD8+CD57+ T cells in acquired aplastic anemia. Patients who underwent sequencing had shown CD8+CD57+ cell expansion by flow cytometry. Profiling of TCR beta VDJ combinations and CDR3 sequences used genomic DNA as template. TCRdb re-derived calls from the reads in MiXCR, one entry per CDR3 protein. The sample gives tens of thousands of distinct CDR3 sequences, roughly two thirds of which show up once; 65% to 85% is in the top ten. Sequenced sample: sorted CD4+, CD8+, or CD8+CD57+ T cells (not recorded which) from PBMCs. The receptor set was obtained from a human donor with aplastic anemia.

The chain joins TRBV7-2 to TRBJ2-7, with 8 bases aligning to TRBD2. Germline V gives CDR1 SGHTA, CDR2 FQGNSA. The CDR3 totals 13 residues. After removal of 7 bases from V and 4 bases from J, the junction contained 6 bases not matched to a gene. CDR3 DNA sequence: TGTGCCAGCAAGACTAGCGCGGCTTACGAGCAGTACTTC. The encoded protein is CASKTSAAYEQYF. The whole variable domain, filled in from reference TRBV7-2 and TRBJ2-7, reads GAGVSQSPSNKVTEKGKDVELRCDPISGHTALYWYRQSLGQGLEFLIYFQGNSAPDKSGLPSDRFSAERTGGSVSTLTIQRTQQEDSAVYLCASKTSAAYEQYFGPGTRLTVT.

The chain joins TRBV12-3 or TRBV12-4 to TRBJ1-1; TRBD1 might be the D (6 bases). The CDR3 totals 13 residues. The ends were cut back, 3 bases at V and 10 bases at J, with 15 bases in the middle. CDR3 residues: CASSLVTRGGAFF. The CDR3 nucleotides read TGTGCCAGCAGTTTGGTAACGAGGGGGGGAGCTTTCTTT.

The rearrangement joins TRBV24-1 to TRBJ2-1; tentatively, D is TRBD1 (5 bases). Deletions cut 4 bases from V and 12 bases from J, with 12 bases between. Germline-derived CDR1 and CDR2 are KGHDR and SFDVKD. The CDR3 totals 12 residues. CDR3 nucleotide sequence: TGTGCCACCAGTGAGCAGGGCCTGGGGCAGTTCTTC. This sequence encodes CATSEQGLGQFF.

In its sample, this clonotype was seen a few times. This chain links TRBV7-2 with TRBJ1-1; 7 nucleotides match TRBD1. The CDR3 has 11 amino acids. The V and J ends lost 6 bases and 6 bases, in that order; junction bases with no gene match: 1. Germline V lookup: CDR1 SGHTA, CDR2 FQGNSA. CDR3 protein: CASRTGPEAFF. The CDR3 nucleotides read TGTGCCAGCAGGACAGGGCCTGAAGCTTTCTTT. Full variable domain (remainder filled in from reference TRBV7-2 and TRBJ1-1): GAGVSQSPSNKVTEKGKDVELRCDPISGHTALYWYRQSLGQGLEFLIYFQGNSAPDKSGLPSDRFSAERTGGSVSTLTIQRTQQEDSAVYLCASRTGPEAFFGQGTRLTVV.

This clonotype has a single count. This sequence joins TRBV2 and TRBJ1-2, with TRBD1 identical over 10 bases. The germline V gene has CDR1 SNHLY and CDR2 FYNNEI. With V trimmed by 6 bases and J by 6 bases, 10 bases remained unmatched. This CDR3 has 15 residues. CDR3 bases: TGTGCCAGCAGAGCGACAGGGGGCGGTTTAGATGGCTACACCTTC. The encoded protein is CASRATGGGLDGYTF.

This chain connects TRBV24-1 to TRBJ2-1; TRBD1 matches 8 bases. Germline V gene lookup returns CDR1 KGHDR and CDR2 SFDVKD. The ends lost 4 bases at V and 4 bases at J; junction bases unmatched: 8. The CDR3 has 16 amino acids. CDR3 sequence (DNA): TGTGCCACCAGTGAATTTCAGGGGGCGCCTTACAATGAGCAGTTCTTC. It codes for CATSEFQGAPYNEQFF.

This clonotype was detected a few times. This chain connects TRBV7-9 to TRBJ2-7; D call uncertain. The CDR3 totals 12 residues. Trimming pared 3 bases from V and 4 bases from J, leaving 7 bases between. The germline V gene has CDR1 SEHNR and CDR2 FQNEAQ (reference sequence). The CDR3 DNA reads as TGTGCCAGCAGCTTGACTTCGTACGAGCAGTACTTC. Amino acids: CASSLTSYEQYF.

CDR3 protein: CATSERSGRANTGELFF. The CDR3 DNA sequence: TGTGCCACCAGTGAACGTAGCGGGAGGGCGAACACCGGGGAGCTGTTTTTT. The chain has TRBV24-1 and TRBJ2-2; 11 nucleotides line up with TRBD2. The CDR3 sequence is 17 residues long. V dropped 4 bases and J dropped 0; count of bases not matched to a gene: 3. Germline CDR1 is KGHDR and CDR2 is SFDVKD.

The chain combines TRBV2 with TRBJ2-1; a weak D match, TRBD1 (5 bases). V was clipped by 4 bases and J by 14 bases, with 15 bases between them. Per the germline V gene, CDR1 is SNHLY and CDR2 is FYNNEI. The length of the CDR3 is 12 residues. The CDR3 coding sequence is TGTGCCAGCAGTGCTGGGTTGACAGTGGAGTTCTTC. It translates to CASSAGLTVEFF.

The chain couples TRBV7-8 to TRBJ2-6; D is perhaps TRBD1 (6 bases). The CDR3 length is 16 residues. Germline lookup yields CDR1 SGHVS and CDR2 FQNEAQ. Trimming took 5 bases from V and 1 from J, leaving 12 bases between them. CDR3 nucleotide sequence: TGTGCCAGCAGCGCCCCCCAGGGGTCTGGGGCCAACGTCCTGACTTTC. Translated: CASSAPQGSGANVLTF.

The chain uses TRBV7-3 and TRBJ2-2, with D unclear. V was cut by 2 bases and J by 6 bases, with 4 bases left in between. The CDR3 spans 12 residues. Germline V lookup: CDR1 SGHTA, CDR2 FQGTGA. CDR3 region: CASSLVPGELFF. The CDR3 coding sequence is TGTGCCAGCAGCTTAGTGCCCGGGGAGCTGTTTTTT.

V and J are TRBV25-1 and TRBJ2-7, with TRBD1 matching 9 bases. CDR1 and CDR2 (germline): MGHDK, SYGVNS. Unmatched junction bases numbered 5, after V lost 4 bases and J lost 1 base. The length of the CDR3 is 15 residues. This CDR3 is CASSADRGLSYEQYF. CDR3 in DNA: TGTGCCAGCAGTGCGGACAGGGGACTATCCTACGAGCAGTACTTC.

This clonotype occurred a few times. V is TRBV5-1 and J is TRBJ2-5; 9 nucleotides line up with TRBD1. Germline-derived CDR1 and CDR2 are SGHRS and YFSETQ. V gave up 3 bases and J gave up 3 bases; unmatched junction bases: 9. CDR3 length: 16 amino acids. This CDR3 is CASSSRSGTGKETQYF. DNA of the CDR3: TGCGCCAGCAGCTCGCGTTCCGGGACAGGGAAAGAGACCCAGTACTTC.

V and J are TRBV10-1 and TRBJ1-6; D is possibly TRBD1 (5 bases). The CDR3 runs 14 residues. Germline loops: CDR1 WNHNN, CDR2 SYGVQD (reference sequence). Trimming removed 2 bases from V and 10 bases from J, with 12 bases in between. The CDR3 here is CASSEAGTGSPLHF. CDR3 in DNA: TGCGCCAGCAGTGAGGCAGGGACCGGATCACCCCTCCACTTT.

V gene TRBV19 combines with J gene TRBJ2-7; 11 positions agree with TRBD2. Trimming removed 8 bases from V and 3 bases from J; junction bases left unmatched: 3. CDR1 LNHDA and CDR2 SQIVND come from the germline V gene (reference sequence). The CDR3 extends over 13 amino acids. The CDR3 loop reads CASLGTSGYEQYF. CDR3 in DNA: TGTGCCAGTTTGGGGACTAGCGGCTACGAGCAGTACTTC.

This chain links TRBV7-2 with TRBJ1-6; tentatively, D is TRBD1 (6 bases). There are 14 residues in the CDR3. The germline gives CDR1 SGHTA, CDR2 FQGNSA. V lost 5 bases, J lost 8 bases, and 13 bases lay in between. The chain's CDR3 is CASSPRTADSPLHF. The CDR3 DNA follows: TGTGCCAGCAGCCCCCGGACAGCGGATTCACCCCTCCACTTT.

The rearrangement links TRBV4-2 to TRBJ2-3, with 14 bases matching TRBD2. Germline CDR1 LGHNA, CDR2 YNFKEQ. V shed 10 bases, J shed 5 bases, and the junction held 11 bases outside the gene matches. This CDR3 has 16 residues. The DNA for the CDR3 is TGTGCCACCAGTGACCCGGGACTAGCGGGAGAAGATACGCAGTATTTT. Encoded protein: CATSDPGLAGEDTQYF.

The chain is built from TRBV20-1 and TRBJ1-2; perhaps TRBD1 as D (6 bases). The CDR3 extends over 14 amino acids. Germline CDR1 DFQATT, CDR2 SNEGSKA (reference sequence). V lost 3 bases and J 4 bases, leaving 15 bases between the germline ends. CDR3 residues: CSASGGAYSYGYTF. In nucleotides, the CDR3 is TGCAGTGCTAGTGGGGGGGCTTACTCCTATGGCTACACCTTC.

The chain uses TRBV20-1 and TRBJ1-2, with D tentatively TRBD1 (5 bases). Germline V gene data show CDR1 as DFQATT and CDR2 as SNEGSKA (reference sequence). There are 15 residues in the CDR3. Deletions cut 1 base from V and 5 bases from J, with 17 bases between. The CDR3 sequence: CSARADTVGRYGYTF. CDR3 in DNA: TGCAGTGCTAGAGCGGACACGGTCGGGCGGTATGGCTACACCTTC.

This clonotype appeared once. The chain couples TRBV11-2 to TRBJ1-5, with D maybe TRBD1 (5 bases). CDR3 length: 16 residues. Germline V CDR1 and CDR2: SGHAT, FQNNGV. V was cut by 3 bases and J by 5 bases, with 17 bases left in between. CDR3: CASSLGGGLSYQPQHF. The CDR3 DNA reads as TGTGCCAGCAGCTTGGGGGGAGGTCTATCTTATCAGCCCCAGCATTTT.

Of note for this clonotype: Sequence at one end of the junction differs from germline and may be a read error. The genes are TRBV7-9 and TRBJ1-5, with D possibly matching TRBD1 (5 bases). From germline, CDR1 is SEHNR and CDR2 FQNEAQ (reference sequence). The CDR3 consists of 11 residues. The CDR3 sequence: CASSPGRPQHF. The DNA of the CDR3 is TGCGCCAGCAGCCCGGGACGGCCCCAGCATTTT.

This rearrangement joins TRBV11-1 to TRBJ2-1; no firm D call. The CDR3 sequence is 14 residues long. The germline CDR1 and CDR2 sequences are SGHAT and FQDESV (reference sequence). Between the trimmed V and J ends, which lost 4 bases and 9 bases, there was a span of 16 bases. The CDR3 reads CASSSLGGGGEQFF. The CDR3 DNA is TGTGCCAGCAGCTCCCTGGGCGGTGGCGGTGAGCAGTTCTTC.

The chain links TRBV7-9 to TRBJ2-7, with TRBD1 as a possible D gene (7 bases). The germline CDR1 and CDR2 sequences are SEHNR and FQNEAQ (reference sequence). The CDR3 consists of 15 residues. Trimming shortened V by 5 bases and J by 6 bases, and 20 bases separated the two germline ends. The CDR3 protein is CASSPTGTQGGEQYF. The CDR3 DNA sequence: TGTGCCAGCAGCCCCACCGGGACCCAGGGGGGCGAGCAGTACTTC.

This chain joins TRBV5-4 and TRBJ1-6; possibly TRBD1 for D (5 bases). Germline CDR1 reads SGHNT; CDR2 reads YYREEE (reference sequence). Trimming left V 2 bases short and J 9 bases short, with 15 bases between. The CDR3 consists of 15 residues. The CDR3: CASSLPQGQGSPLHF. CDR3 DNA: TGTGCCAGCAGCTTACCTCAGGGTCAGGGTTCACCCCTCCACTTT. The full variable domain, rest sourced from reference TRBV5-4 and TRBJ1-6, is ETGVTQSPTHLIKTRGQQVTLRCSSQSGHNTVSWYQQALGQGPQFIFQYYREEENGRGNFPPRFSGLQFPNYSSELNVNALELDDSALYLCASSLPQGQGSPLHFGNGTRLTVT.

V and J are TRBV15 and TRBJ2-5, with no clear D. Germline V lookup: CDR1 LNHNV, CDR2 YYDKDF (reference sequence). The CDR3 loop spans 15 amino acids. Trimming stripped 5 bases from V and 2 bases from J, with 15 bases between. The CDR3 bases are TGTGCCACCAGCCTAAGCCGAGGAGCTCAAGAGACCCAGTACTTC. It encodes CATSLSRGAQETQYF.

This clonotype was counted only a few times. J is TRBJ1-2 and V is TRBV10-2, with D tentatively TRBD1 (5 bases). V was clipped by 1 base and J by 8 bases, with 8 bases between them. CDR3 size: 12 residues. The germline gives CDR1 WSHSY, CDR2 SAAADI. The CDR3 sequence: CASSELGGGYTF. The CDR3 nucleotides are TGCGCCAGCAGTGAGTTGGGGGGAGGCTACACCTTC.

The CDR3 region has the DNA TGTGCCAGCAGTTCCCGGGACAGCATCTACGAGCAGTACTTC. Its protein is CASSSRDSIYEQYF. This chain links TRBV28 with TRBJ2-7; 7 nucleotides align to TRBD1. V was clipped by 4 bases and J by 3 bases; unmatched bases: 6. CDR3 length equals 14 residues. Germline CDR1 MDHEN, CDR2 SYDVKM.

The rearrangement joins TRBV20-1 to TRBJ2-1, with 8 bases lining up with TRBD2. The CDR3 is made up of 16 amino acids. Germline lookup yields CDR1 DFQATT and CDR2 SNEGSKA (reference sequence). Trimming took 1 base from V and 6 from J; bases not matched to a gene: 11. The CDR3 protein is CSARVIGRGDVNEQFF. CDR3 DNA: TGCAGTGCTAGAGTCATCGGGCGGGGGGACGTCAATGAGCAGTTCTTC.

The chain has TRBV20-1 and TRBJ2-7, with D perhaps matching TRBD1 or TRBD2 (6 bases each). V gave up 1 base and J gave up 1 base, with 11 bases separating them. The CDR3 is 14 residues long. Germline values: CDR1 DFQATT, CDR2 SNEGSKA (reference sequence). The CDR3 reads CSARGGAQSYEQYF. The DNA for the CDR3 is TGCAGTGCTAGAGGGGGGGCCCAATCCTACGAGCAGTACTTC.